The T cell receptor (beta chain) under discussion was sequenced for a study of T cells in Graves' hyperthyroidism and ophthalmopathy. The CDR3 is made up of 12 amino acids. Germline V gene lookup returns CDR1 SGHAT and CDR2 FQNNGV. Between the trimmed V and J ends, which lost 3 bases and 3 bases, there was a span of 5 bases. RNA transcripts yielded amplified TCR beta CDR3 regions. HTBI primers were employed in a first-round RT-PCR of the TCR CDR3. Each CDR3 protein gets one entry after TCRdb re-called the multiplex PCR reads with MiXCR. Found here are hundreds of thousands of distinct CDR3 sequences, around 20% of them singletons; the top ten hold 34%. This clonotype appeared many times.

The sample taken for sequencing was blood. The rearrangement links TRBV11-2 to TRBJ1-1; D call uncertain. The TCR sequence derives from a man aged 25-45 years with Graves' ophthalmopathy. In DNA, the CDR3 is TGTGCCAGCAGCTTGGTGGACACTGAAGCTTTCTTT. Encoded protein: CASSLVDTEAFF.